These 13 T cell receptor beta chains share one sample of origin, sequenced in a study of shared clonotypes between healthy human individuals. Terminally differentiated effector memory CD45RA+ cells were left out of the naive CD8 fraction, which was CD45RO-negative and positively selected for CCR7. Generated by immunoSEQ multiplex PCR, the TCRdb table keeps only in-frame clones and is missing some. The sample records 760,000 or so clones, 96% being singletons. Material for sequencing was naive CD8+ T cells sorted from blood. The source is a man aged 25 to 40 in good health.

The rearrangement joins TRBV7-2 to TRBJ2-7, with TRBD2 matching 12 bases. Germline lookup yields CDR1 SGHTA and CDR2 FQGNSA. The J segment lost 7 bases and the V segment lost 5 bases, leaving 9 bases of the junction unmatched. The CDR3 has 15 residues. CDR3 bases: TGTGCCAGCAGCCAGACTAGCGGGAGCCCATATGAGCAGTACTTC. Translation: CASSQTSGSPYEQYF.

The chain recombines TRBV19 with TRBJ2-1; D is ambiguous. Trimming took off 5 bases at V and 4 bases at J, with 9 bases between the two ends. The germline V gene has CDR1 LNHDA and CDR2 SQIVND (reference sequence). This CDR3 has 13 amino acids. In DNA, the CDR3 is TGTGCCAGTAGTGTACGGCTTTACAATGAGCAGTTCTTC. Translating it yields CASSVRLYNEQFF.

The chain joins TRBV2 to TRBJ2-2, with a tentative D call TRBD1 (5 bases). V was trimmed by 6 bases and J by 9 bases, leaving 11 bases between them. From germline, CDR1 is SNHLY and CDR2 FYNNEI. The CDR3 runs to 12 residues. The CDR3 sequence is CASRAGNRELFF. CDR3 in DNA: TGTGCCAGCAGGGCAGGGAACAGGGAGCTGTTTTTT.

Turning to this clone: Other DNA sequences in this specimen translate into the identical CDR3. The chain recombines TRBV19 with TRBJ2-7; TRBD1 agrees at 11 bases. CDR1 is LNHDA, CDR2 SQIVND, per germline (reference sequence). Trimming removed 6 bases from V and 3 bases from J; junction bases left unmatched: 1. The CDR3 runs 13 residues. The DNA for the CDR3 is TGTGCCAGTAGCGGGACAGGGGGCTACGAGCAGTACTTC. Amino acid sequence: CASSGTGGYEQYF.

The chain is built from TRBV11-2 and TRBJ2-1; D perhaps matches TRBD1 (6 bases). The CDR3 runs 18 residues. Trimming removed 5 bases from V and 0 bases from J, with 20 bases in between. Germline CDR1 SGHAT, CDR2 FQNNGV. The CDR3 loop reads CASSPGDLAFSSYNEQFF. The CDR3 coding sequence is TGTGCCAGCAGCCCAGGGGATTTAGCGTTTAGCTCCTACAATGAGCAGTTCTTC.

This clone has a handful of counts. The chain combines TRBV27 with TRBJ2-7, with a weak D call TRBD1 (6 bases). Germline V gene data show CDR1 as MNHEY and CDR2 as SMNVEV (reference sequence). V lost 6 bases and J 3 bases, leaving 15 bases between the germline ends. This CDR3 has 14 residues. The CDR3 nucleotides read TGTGCCAGCAGCCTATCAGGGGAGAACTACGAGCAGTACTTC. Its protein is CASSLSGENYEQYF.

The chain combines TRBV5-1 with TRBJ2-7; possibly TRBD1 for D (6 bases). Germline CDR1 SGHRS, CDR2 YFSETQ. The CDR3 runs 15 residues. V lost 4 bases and J lost 3, with 17 bases in between. The chain's CDR3 is CASSPTIQGDYEQYF. The CDR3 DNA reads as TGCGCCAGCAGCCCGACTATACAGGGAGACTACGAGCAGTACTTC.

This clone was detected once. The chain is built from TRBV5-1 and TRBJ2-1, with D tentatively TRBD1 (5 bases). The CDR3 sequence is 12 residues long. CDR1 is SGHRS, CDR2 YFSETQ, per germline. Trimming removed 5 bases from V and 10 bases from J, with 13 bases in between. CDR3 region: CASSPTGQEQFF. Here the CDR3 DNA reads TGCGCCAGCAGTCCCACAGGTCAGGAGCAGTTCTTC.

CDR3 DNA: TGTGCCAGCAGTTATGGACTAGTCCAAGAGACCCAGTACTTC. As protein: CASSYGLVQETQYF. The J gene is TRBJ2-5, the V gene TRBV6-5, with 7 bases matching TRBD2. Germline V gives CDR1 MNHEY, CDR2 SVGAGI. V was pared by 3 bases and J by 1 base, with 2 bases of the junction left unmatched. The CDR3 contains 14 residues.

The rearrangement joins TRBV27 to TRBJ2-7, with TRBD1 as a possible D gene (6 bases). The V gene's germline CDR1 is MNHEY and CDR2 SMNVEV (reference sequence). The CDR3 is 15 residues long. V was shortened by 2 bases and J by 2 bases, with 13 bases between the two germline ends. CDR3 bases: TGTGCCAGCAGTTTAGGAACAGGGTACCCCTACGAGCAGTACTTC. It is translated as CASSLGTGYPYEQYF.

The CDR3: CASSDAGRVGTYEQYF. The CDR3 DNA follows: TGTGCCAGCAGTGATGCAGGGAGGGTGGGTACCTACGAGCAGTACTTC. The chain recombines TRBV2 with TRBJ2-7, with 7 bases that match TRBD2. This CDR3 has 16 amino acids. Germline V gene data show CDR1 as SNHLY and CDR2 as FYNNEI. V shed 3 bases, J shed 2 bases, and the junction held 10 bases outside the gene matches.

The chain links TRBV11-3 to TRBJ2-7, with D perhaps TRBD1 or TRBD2 (5 bases each). CDR1 and CDR2 from the germline V gene are SGHNT and YENEEA. This CDR3 is built from 14 residues. V was clipped by 8 bases and J by 6 bases, with 20 bases between them. Here the CDR3 reads CASRGREGAGEQYF. DNA for the CDR3: TGTGCCAGCCGGGGTCGGGAAGGGGCCGGCGAGCAGTACTTC.

The gene calls are TRBV12-2 and TRBJ2-7; the D segment call TRBD2 is taken from the table without a DNA check. TRBV12-2 has pseudogene status. This CDR3 comprises 16 residues. The CDR3 is CASRPLCERAVPEQYF. The CDR3, as DNA: TGTGCAAGTCGCCCCCTCTGCGAGCGGGCTGTCCCCGAGCAGTACTTC.